This T cell receptor (beta chain) was retrieved from a study of blood T cell repertoires in COVID-19. Those who participated ranged in age from roughly 18 to 89 years and resided in 20 to 30 US areas. The protocol was immunoSEQ multiplex PCR, while the TCRdb copy is restricted to in-frame clones and leaves out a portion. The table includes about 240,000 clones, about 86% detected once. The origin of this receptor is a woman between 40 and 50 years old with acute COVID-19. What was sequenced was PBMCs or T cells enriched from blood (not recorded which).

The DNA of the CDR3 is TGTGCCAGTAGTAGACAGGGGGGCACAGGGGATTCACCCCTCCACTTT. Its translation: CASSRQGGTGDSPLHF. V and J are TRBV19 and TRBJ1-6; 9 bases line up with TRBD1. V lost 4 bases and J lost 8; bases outside the gene matches: 9. The germline V gene encodes CDR1 LNHDA and CDR2 SQIVND (reference sequence). This CDR3 is 16 amino acids long.